This TCR beta chain originates from a study of PD-1 blockade in classical Hodgkin lymphoma. Study-level background: Nivolumab was administered to patients intravenously at 3 mg/kg every 2 weeks.

Repertoires were generated with immunoSEQ multiplex PCR, while TCRdb's copy carries only in-frame clones and drops some. The table has some 30,000 clones, approximately 85% seen once. Whole-study results and caveats: What caused the repertoire differences, perhaps disease activity or prior therapy, remains undefined. It was among complete responders that baseline diversity resembled that of newly diagnosed patients. The study found that TCR diversity rose significantly by C4D1 in CD4+ but not CD8+ cells.

Trimming stripped 4 bases from V and 5 bases from J, with 8 bases between. The length of the CDR3 is 12 residues. Germline V gene sequence: CDR1 MDHEN, CDR2 SYDVKM. Time point here: cycle 4 day 1 (C4D1), after 5 to 7 weeks of nivolumab. In every patient, relapse followed autologous stem cell transplantation, while exposure to brentuximab vedotin differed. Purification of CD4+ T cells from thawed PBMCs was performed via magnetic negative selection. This clone was observed a handful of times. The target antigen is unknown. The TCR originated in a human donor with classical Hodgkin lymphoma. The genes are TRBV28 and TRBJ1-2, with a possible D match to TRBD1 (5 bases). The specimen comprised CD4+ T cells from blood, sampled before the fourth cycle of nivolumab. In DNA, the CDR3 is TGTGCCAGCAGTTCGGGGGATTATGGCTACACCTTC. Protein sequence: CASSSGDYGYTF.